Below, 31 T cell receptor beta chains from the same sample are listed, as sequenced in a study of T cells in Graves' hyperthyroidism and ophthalmopathy. RNA transcripts served as the template for amplifying TCR beta CDR3 regions. The HTBI primer set was used in a first-round RT-PCR of the TCR CDR3. TCRdb recomputed calls from the multiplex PCR reads with MiXCR, one row per CDR3 protein. The sample includes under 250,000 distinct CDR3 sequences, roughly 18% of them seen just once. The sample consisted of blood. The source is a man between 50 and 59 years old with Graves' hyperthyroidism.

Note on this clonotype: The junction and the germline gene differ at one end; a read error may be behind it. The V gene is TRBV11-3, the J gene TRBJ2-1; 9 bases are shared with TRBD2. Germline CDR1 and CDR2: SGHNT and YENEEA. There are 15 residues in the CDR3. This CDR3 is CASSPRGTSGNEQFF. The DNA of the CDR3 is TGCGCCAGCAGCCCCCGGGGCACTAGCGGGAATGAGCAGTTCTTC.

The genes are TRBV24-1 and TRBJ2-1, with D perhaps TRBD1 (6 bases). The V end lost 4 bases, the J end lost 1 base, and 10 bases lay between the germline ends. CDR1 and CDR2 (germline): KGHDR, SFDVKD. This CDR3 has 15 amino acids. The CDR3 here is CATSEQTGSYNEQFF. The CDR3 coding sequence is TGTGCCACCAGTGAGCAAACAGGGTCCTACAATGAGCAGTTCTTC.

This clonotype has a handful of counts. The chain combines TRBV7-9 with TRBJ1-6, with D perhaps TRBD1 (6 bases). The CDR3 has 15 amino acids. V lost 4 bases to trimming and J lost 9 bases, with 16 bases between them. Germline CDR1 SEHNR, CDR2 FQNEAQ (reference sequence). CDR3 bases: TGTGCCAGCAGCTGGGGGCCCCAAGCGTTTTCACCCCTCCACTTT. It codes for CASSWGPQAFSPLHF.

The genes are TRBV6-1 and TRBJ2-2; D perhaps matches TRBD1 (6 bases). This CDR3 has 16 residues. The ends were cut back, 6 bases at V and 4 bases at J, with 18 bases in the middle. In germline, CDR1 is MNHNS, CDR2 SASEGT. The CDR3 DNA sequence: TGTGCCAGCAGGGAAACAGGGATCCAGGGCACCGGGGAGCTGTTTTTT. Amino acid sequence: CASRETGIQGTGELFF.

This clonotype was detected many times. J is TRBJ2-1 and V is TRBV25-1, with a weak D call TRBD2 (5 bases). CDR1 and CDR2 from the germline V gene are MGHDK and SYGVNS. V shed 2 bases and J shed 5 bases, with 16 bases lying between them. CDR3 length: 16 amino acids. DNA for the CDR3: TGTGCCAGCAGTGAAAGGGCGGGTCGCGGAGACAATGAGCAGTTCTTC. It encodes CASSERAGRGDNEQFF.

This clonotype was counted ten times or more. V gene TRBV7-3 combines with J gene TRBJ2-1, with 14 bases identical to TRBD2. CDR1 SGHTA and CDR2 FQGTGA come from the germline V gene. V gave up 5 bases and J gave up 8 bases; unmatched junction bases: 5. CDR3 length: 15 amino acids. The CDR3, as DNA: TGTGCCAGCAGCAGACTAGCGGGAGGGCCCCATGAGCAGTTCTTC. This sequence encodes CASSRLAGGPHEQFF.

This rearrangement joins TRBV29-1 to TRBJ1-6; D not certain. The CDR3 consists of 14 residues. The germline gives CDR1 SQVTM, CDR2 ANQGSEA. Trimming took off 6 bases at V and 7 bases at J, with 16 bases between the two ends. CDR3 DNA: TGCAGCGTCCGCCGTGAGACGGAGAATTCACCCCTCCACTTT. The encoded protein is CSVRRETENSPLHF.

This clonotype was seen many times. For the CDR3, the DNA is TGCAGTGCTCTTGGAGATAGCTCCTACGAGCAGTACTTC. This sequence encodes CSALGDSSYEQYF. The chain combines TRBV20-1 with TRBJ2-7; D unresolved. CDR3 length equals 13 residues. CDR1 is DFQATT, CDR2 SNEGSKA, per germline (reference sequence). Trimming took 5 bases from V and 0 from J, leaving 11 bases between them.

This clonotype was seen only a few times. The chain recombines TRBV20-1 with TRBJ2-7; TRBD2 agrees at 9 bases. V was pared by 0 bases and J by 6 bases, with 12 bases of the junction left unmatched. Germline V gives CDR1 DFQATT, CDR2 SNEGSKA (reference sequence). This CDR3 has 16 amino acids. The CDR3 sequence: CSARDRVAGVSSEQYF. CDR3 coding DNA: TGCAGTGCTAGAGATCGGGTAGCGGGAGTCTCCAGCGAGCAGTACTTC.

The chain has TRBV27 and TRBJ2-7, with TRBD1 as a possible D gene (6 bases). The CDR3 length is 13 residues. Trimming took off 8 bases at V and 5 bases at J, with 16 bases between the two ends. Germline values: CDR1 MNHEY, CDR2 SMNVEV (reference sequence). CDR3: CASPGLGADEQYF. The CDR3 nucleotides read TGTGCCAGCCCGGGTTTGGGGGCCGACGAGCAGTACTTC.

This clonotype was counted at least ten times. The CDR3 spells CASIPDWEVRTEAFF. The CDR3 DNA reads as TGTGCCAGCATTCCGGACTGGGAGGTTCGCACTGAAGCTTTCTTT. This chain joins TRBV28 and TRBJ1-1; D is undetermined. The CDR3 has 15 amino acids. Trimming stripped 7 bases from V and 4 bases from J, with 19 bases between. The germline V gene has CDR1 MDHEN and CDR2 SYDVKM.

This clonotype was seen a handful of times. This chain connects TRBV12-3 or TRBV12-4 to TRBJ2-3; TRBD1 or TRBD2 may be the D gene (7 bases each). V was shortened by 3 bases and J by 2 bases, with 15 bases between the two germline ends. This CDR3 region has 16 residues. The chain's CDR3 is CASSLRGRGPTDTQYF. The CDR3 nucleotides are TGTGCCAGCAGTTTGAGAGGGAGGGGGCCCACAGATACGCAGTATTTT.

This clonotype appeared many times. V gene TRBV7-9 combines with J gene TRBJ2-7; 9 positions agree with TRBD1. CDR3 size: 14 residues. Germline assignment: CDR1 SEHNR and CDR2 FQNEAQ (reference sequence). With 11 bases clipped from V and 4 bases from J, the junction kept 12 bases outside the gene matches. CDR3 DNA: TGTGCCGCGGACTCGGGACAGGGCCTATACGAGCAGTACTTC. Protein sequence: CAADSGQGLYEQYF.

The sample holds many counts of this clonotype. The rearrangement links TRBV6-1 to TRBJ2-7; 8 positions agree with TRBD1. The V segment lost 6 bases and the J segment 7 bases; nucleotides outside the gene matches: 11. The CDR3 sequence is 14 residues long. Looked up from germline, CDR1 is MNHNS and CDR2 is SASEGT. The CDR3 DNA is TGTGCCAGCAGCAGAAAGATGACAGGGGATGAGCAGTACTTC. Protein sequence: CASSRKMTGDEQYF.

The rearrangement uses TRBV27 and TRBJ2-3; 7 bases line up with TRBD1. There are 15 residues in the CDR3. Germline V lookup: CDR1 MNHEY, CDR2 SMNVEV (reference sequence). The trim removed 4 bases at V and 1 base at J, leaving 5 bases unmatched. CDR3 nucleotides: TGTGCCAGCAGTTATTCCGGACAGGGCACAGATACGCAGTATTTT. Amino acids: CASSYSGQGTDTQYF.

At least ten counts were recorded for this clonotype. V and J are TRBV2 and TRBJ1-6, with 7 bases lining up with TRBD1. In germline, CDR1 is SNHLY, CDR2 FYNNEI. V dropped 7 bases and J dropped 7; count of bases not matched to a gene: 1. The CDR3 is 12 amino acids. The CDR3 DNA follows: TGTGCCAGCACAGGGGGGAATTCACCCCTCCACTTT. Protein product: CASTGGNSPLHF.

The gene calls are TRBV10-1 and TRBJ2-7, with TRBD1 matching 10 bases. There are 13 residues in the CDR3. Germline-derived CDR1 and CDR2 are WNHNN and SYGVQD (reference sequence). V was clipped by 8 bases and J by 6 bases; unmatched bases: 7. The CDR3 DNA reads TGCGCCAGCTCCCGGGACAGGGGTTTCGAGCAGTACTTC. Translating gives CASSRDRGFEQYF.

This clonotype was seen at least ten times. The chain recombines TRBV6-2 or TRBV6-3 with TRBJ2-1; D may be TRBD1 (5 bases). Trimming pared 6 bases from V and 6 bases from J, leaving 12 bases between. CDR1 MNHEY and CDR2 SVGEGT come from the germline V gene. CDR3 size: 13 residues. The CDR3, as DNA: TGTGCCAGCAGCACTCGACAGCTCAATGAGCAGTTCTTC. It encodes CASSTRQLNEQFF.

This clonotype was detected ten times or more. The J gene is TRBJ2-7, the V gene TRBV19; a possible D gene is TRBD1 (6 bases). This CDR3 region has 15 residues. The V and J ends lost 3 bases and 0 bases respectively, with 12 bases between them. Germline V lookup: CDR1 LNHDA, CDR2 SQIVND (reference sequence). CDR3 nucleotides: TGTGCCAGTAGTATTGGAACAGGGAGCTCCTACGAGCAGTACTTC. Its translation: CASSIGTGSSYEQYF.

At least ten counts were recorded for this clonotype. The chain couples TRBV3-1 to TRBJ1-1; no definite D call. The V gene lost 1 base and the J gene lost 10 bases, with 7 bases spanning the gap. The CDR3 runs 11 residues. Germline V gene lookup returns CDR1 LGHDT and CDR2 YNNKEL (reference sequence). The CDR3: CASSQGGGAFF. DNA for the CDR3: TGTGCCAGCAGCCAAGGAGGCGGAGCTTTCTTT.

This clonotype was found many times. V usage is TRBV30 and J usage is TRBJ2-7; the D gene is possibly TRBD1 (6 bases). V was trimmed by 3 bases and J by 3 bases, leaving 15 bases between them. CDR1 and CDR2 from the germline V gene are GTSNPN and SVGIG (reference sequence). The CDR3 totals 14 residues. The CDR3 region is CAWSTQGQIYEQYF. CDR3 sequence (DNA): TGTGCCTGGAGCACGCAGGGACAAATCTACGAGCAGTACTTC.

This clonotype was seen ten or more times. The chain has TRBV3-2 and TRBJ2-1; the D call of TRBD2 is as the table states it, not checked on the DNA. TRBV3-2 is listed as a pseudogene. CDR3 length: 19 residues. CDR3 DNA sequence: TGTGCCAGCAGCCAACCAGGACGTGAGCGGACTAGCGCGATCAATGAGCAGTTCTTC. It codes for CASSQPGRERTSAINEQFF.

The table lists this clonotype with many counts. The rearrangement joins TRBV3-1 to TRBJ1-1; D not resolved. CDR3 length: 12 residues. Trimming removed 2 bases from V and 1 base from J, with 2 bases in between. Germline assignment: CDR1 LGHDT and CDR2 YNNKEL (reference sequence). CDR3 protein: CASSQRNTEAFF. The CDR3 coding sequence is TGTGCCAGCAGCCAACGGAACACTGAAGCTTTCTTT.

The CDR3, as DNA: TGTGCCAGCAGTTCATCGAACCTAGTCCCCTCCAATGAGCAGTTCTTC. Protein product: CASSSSNLVPSNEQFF. The chain links TRBV27 to TRBJ2-1, with D unresolved. The V gene lost 4 bases and the J gene lost 6 bases, with 19 bases spanning the gap. Germline V gene sequence: CDR1 MNHEY, CDR2 SMNVEV (reference sequence). There are 16 residues in the CDR3.

CDR3 sequence reads: CASSTRGTGVEKLFF. The CDR3 DNA is TGTGCCAGCAGTACTAGGGGGACAGGGGTTGAAAAACTGTTTTTT. The gene calls are TRBV28 and TRBJ1-4, with 10 bases lining up with TRBD1. The trim removed 5 bases at V and 7 bases at J, leaving 7 bases unmatched. This CDR3 spans 15 amino acids. Looked up from germline, CDR1 is MDHEN and CDR2 is SYDVKM.

In its sample, this clonotype was seen many times. The gene calls are TRBV28 and TRBJ1-1; D not certain. The CDR3 is 12 amino acids. V lost 2 bases and J 6 bases, leaving 7 bases between the germline ends. Looked up from germline, CDR1 is MDHEN and CDR2 is SYDVKM. The CDR3 loop reads CASSLASSEAFF. The DNA of the CDR3 is TGTGCCAGCAGTTTAGCGAGTTCTGAAGCTTTCTTT.

This clonotype was picked up many times. This sequence joins TRBV10-3 and TRBJ1-1, with TRBD1 matching 7 bases. The CDR3 is made up of 13 amino acids. V dropped 6 bases and J dropped 1; count of bases not matched to a gene: 2. CDR1 is ENHRY and CDR2 is SYGVKD in the germline V gene. The CDR3 reads CAISRDRNTEAFF. The CDR3 DNA reads TGTGCCATCAGCCGGGACAGGAACACTGAAGCTTTCTTT.

In its sample, this clonotype was seen once. The rearrangement joins TRBV7-9 to TRBJ1-2; TRBD1 aligns across 11 bases. The CDR3 length is 16 residues. The V segment lost 6 bases and the J segment 5 bases; nucleotides outside the gene matches: 11. In germline, CDR1 is SEHNR, CDR2 FQNEAQ (reference sequence). The CDR3 protein is CASRQGQGARLYGYTF. CDR3 in DNA: TGTGCCAGCAGGCAAGGACAGGGGGCGCGATTATATGGCTACACCTTC.

V is TRBV27 and J is TRBJ1-1; the D gene is possibly TRBD1 (6 bases). Germline lookup yields CDR1 MNHEY and CDR2 SMNVEV (reference sequence). V was clipped by 0 bases and J by 6 bases, with 11 bases between them. The CDR3 has 14 residues. The CDR3 loop is CASSLSGGNPEAFF. CDR3 DNA sequence: TGTGCCAGCAGTTTATCGGGGGGCAACCCTGAAGCTTTCTTT.

This clonotype was seen at least ten times. V usage is TRBV6-1 and J usage is TRBJ2-5; 9 bases agree with TRBD2. The junction had 6 bases not matched to a gene; V was cut back by 4 bases and J by 3 bases. The CDR3 runs to 15 residues. The V gene's germline CDR1 is MNHNS and CDR2 SASEGT. The CDR3 is CASSVGGRAEETQYF. The CDR3 nucleotides are TGTGCCAGCAGTGTGGGCGGGAGGGCCGAAGAGACCCAGTACTTC.

V is TRBV27 and J is TRBJ2-5; 8 bases align to TRBD2. This CDR3 is built from 13 residues. The junction had 12 bases not matched to a gene; V was cut back by 5 bases and J by 13 bases. Germline V lookup: CDR1 MNHEY, CDR2 SMNVEV (reference sequence). CDR3 DNA: TGTGCCAGCAGTGCACAGCCGGGACTAGTCTGGTACTTC. It yields the protein CASSAQPGLVWYF.